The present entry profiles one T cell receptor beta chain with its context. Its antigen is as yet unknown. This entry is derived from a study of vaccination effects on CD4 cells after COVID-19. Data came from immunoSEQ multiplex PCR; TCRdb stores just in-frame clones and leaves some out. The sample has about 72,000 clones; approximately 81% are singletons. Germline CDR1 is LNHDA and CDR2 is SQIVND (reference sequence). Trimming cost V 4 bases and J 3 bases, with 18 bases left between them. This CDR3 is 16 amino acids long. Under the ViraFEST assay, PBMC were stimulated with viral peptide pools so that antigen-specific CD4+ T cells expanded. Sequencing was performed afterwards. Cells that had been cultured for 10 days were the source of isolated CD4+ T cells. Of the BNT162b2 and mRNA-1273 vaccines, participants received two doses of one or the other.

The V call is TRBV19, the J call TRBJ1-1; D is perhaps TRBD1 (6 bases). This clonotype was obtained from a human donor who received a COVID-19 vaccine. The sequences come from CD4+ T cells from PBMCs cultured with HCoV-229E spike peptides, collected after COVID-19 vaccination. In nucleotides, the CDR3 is TGTGCCAGTAGTACCTTACAGGGTAAGCGTGACACTGAAGCTTTCTTT. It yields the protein CASSTLQGKRDTEAFF.